The clone carrying this T cell receptor (beta chain) is labeled medium-sized. Assay: immunoSEQ multiplex PCR; the TCRdb copy retains only in-frame clones and omits some. This repertoire shows some 8,200 clones, about 62% found once; its top ten account for about 12%. The data originate from a study of T cells in tumors after PD-1 blockade. Looking at the study overall: Patients had no prior checkpoint blockade, systemic immunosuppressants, or anti-cancer therapy within 4 weeks. Daily vismodegib 150 mg continued in a subset of anti-PD-1-treated patients.

The time point is: second of two post-therapy site-matched biopsies roughly 8 weeks apart. Site-matched primary tumor biopsies were taken before and after PD-1 blockade. Input was about 616 ng to 6,500 ng of genomic DNA from tumor or blood. Trimming took 4 bases from V and 4 from J; bases not matched to a gene: 15. This CDR3 is built from 17 residues. The germline V gene encodes CDR1 SGHRS and CDR2 YFSETQ. The receptor was derived from a human donor with basal cell carcinoma. This chain joins TRBV5-1 and TRBJ1-2; TRBD1 agrees at 8 bases. Source: tumor tissue, taken after anti-PD-1 treatment. The CDR3 reads CASSVAGGTNKPYGYTF. The CDR3 DNA is TGCGCCAGCAGCGTCGCAGGGGGCACCAACAAACCCTATGGCTACACCTTC.